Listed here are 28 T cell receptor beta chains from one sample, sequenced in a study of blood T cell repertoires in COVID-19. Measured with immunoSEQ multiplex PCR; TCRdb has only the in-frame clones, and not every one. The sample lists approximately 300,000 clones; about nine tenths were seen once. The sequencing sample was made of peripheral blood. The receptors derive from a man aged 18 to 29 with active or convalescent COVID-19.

CDR3 in DNA: TGTGCCAGCAGCCAAGATCCTAGGGGGACGGATTCCTACGAGCAGTACTTC. This sequence encodes CASSQDPRGTDSYEQYF. V and J are TRBV3-1 (or the pseudogene TRBV3-2) and TRBJ2-7, with D possibly being TRBD1 (6 bases). Trimming removed 0 bases at V and 1 base at J, with 16 bases between. This CDR3 has 17 residues. CDR1 is LGHDT, CDR2 YNNKEL, per germline (reference sequence).

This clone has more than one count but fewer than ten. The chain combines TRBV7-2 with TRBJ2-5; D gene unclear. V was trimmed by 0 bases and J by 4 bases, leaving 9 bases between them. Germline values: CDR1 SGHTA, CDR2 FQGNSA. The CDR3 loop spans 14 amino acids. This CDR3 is CASSLARLLETQYF. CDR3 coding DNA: TGTGCCAGCAGCTTAGCACGACTGTTAGAGACCCAGTACTTC.

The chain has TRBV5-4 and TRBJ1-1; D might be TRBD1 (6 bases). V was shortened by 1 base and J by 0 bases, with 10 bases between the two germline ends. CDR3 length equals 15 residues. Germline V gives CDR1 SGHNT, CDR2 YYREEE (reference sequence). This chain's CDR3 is CASSLMAGVNTEAFF. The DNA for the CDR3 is TGTGCCAGCAGCTTGATGGCAGGGGTGAACACTGAAGCTTTCTTT.

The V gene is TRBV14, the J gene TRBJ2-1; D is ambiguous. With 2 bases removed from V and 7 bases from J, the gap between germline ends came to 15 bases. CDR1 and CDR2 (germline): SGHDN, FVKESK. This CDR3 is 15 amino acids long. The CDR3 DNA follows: TGTGCCAGCAGCCAACGCCGGCCCTTAGCTAATGAGCAGTTCTTC. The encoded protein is CASSQRRPLANEQFF.

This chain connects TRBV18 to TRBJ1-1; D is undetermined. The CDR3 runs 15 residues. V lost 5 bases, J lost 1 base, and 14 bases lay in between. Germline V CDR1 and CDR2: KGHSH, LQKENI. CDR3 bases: TGTGCCAGCTCATCAATTCCAGGAGGGAACACTGAAGCTTTCTTT. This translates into CASSSIPGGNTEAFF.

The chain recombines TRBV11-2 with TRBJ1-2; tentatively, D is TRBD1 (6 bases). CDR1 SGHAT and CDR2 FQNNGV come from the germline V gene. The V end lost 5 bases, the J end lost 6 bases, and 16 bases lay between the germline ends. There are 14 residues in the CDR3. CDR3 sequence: CASSRFDRRNGYTF. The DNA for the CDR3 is TGTGCCAGCAGCCGTTTCGACAGGAGAAATGGCTACACCTTC.

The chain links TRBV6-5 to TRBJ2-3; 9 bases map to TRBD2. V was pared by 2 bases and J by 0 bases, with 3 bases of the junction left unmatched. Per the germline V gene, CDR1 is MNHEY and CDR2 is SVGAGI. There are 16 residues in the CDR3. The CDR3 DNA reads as TGTGCCAGCAGTTACCTAGCGGGGTCTAGCACAGATACGCAGTATTTT. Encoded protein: CASSYLAGSSTDTQYF.

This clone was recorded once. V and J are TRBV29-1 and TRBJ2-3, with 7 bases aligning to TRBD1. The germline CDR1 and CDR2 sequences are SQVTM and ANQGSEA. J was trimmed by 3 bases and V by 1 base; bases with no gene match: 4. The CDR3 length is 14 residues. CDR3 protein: CSVEGQGRTDTQYF. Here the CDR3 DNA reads TGCAGCGTTGAAGGACAGGGTAGGACAGATACGCAGTATTTT.

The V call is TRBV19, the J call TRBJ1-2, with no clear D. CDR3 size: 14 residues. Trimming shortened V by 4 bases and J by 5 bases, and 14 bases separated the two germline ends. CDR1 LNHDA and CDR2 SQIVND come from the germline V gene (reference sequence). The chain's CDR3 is CASSTHIRGYGYTF. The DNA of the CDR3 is TGTGCCAGTAGTACACACATCCGCGGGTATGGCTACACCTTC.

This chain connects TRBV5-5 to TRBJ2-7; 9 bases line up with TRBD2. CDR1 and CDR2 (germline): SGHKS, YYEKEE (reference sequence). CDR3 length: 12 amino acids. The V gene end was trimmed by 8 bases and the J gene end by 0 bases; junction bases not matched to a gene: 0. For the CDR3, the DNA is TGTGCCAGTAGCGGGAGCTCCTACGAGCAGTACTTC. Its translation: CASSGSSYEQYF.

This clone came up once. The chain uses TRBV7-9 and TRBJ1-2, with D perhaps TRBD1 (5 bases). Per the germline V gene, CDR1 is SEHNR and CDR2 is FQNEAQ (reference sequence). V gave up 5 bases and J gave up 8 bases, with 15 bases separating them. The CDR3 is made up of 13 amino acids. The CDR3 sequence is CASSLRQREGYTF. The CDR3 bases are TGTGCCAGCAGCCTCCGACAGAGAGAGGGCTACACCTTC.

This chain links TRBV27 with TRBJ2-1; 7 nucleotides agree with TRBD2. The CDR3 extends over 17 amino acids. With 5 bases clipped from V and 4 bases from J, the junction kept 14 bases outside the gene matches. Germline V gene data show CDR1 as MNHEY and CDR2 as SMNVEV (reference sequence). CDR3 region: CASSARLALPRYNEQFF. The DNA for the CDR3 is TGTGCCAGCAGTGCCCGACTAGCTCTTCCAAGATACAATGAGCAGTTCTTC.

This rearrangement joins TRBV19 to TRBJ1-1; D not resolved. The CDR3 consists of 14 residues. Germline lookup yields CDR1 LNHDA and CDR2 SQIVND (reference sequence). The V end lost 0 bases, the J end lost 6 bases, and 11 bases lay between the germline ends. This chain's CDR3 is CASSIDRRISEAFF. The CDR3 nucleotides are TGTGCCAGTAGTATAGATAGGAGGATCTCTGAAGCTTTCTTT. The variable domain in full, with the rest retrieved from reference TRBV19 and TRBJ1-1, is DGGITQSPKYLFRKEGQNVTLSCEQNLNHDAMYWYRQDPGQGLRLIYYSQIVNDFQKGDIAEGYSVSREKKESFPLTVTSAQKNPTAFYLCASSIDRRISEAFFGQGTRLTVV.

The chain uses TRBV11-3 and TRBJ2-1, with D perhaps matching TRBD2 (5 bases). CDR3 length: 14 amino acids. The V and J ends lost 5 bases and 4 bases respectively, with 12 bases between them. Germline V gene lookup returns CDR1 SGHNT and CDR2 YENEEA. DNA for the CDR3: TGTGCCAGCAGCCCATCCTCGGGATACAATGAGCAGTTCTTC. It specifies CASSPSSGYNEQFF.

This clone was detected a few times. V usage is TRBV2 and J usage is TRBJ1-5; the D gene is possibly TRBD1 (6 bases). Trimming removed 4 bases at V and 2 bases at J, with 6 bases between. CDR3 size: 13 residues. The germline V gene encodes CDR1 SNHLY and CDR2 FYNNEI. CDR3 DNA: TGTGCCAGCAGTGGGACAGGCAATCAGCCCCAGCATTTT. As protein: CASSGTGNQPQHF.

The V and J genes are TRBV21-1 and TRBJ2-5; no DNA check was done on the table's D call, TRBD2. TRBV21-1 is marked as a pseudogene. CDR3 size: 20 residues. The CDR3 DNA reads TGTGCCAGCAGCAAAGACCCCCCCCGTTCTAGCGGGACAATCCAAGAGACCCAGTACTTC. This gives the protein CASSKDPPRSSGTIQETQYF.

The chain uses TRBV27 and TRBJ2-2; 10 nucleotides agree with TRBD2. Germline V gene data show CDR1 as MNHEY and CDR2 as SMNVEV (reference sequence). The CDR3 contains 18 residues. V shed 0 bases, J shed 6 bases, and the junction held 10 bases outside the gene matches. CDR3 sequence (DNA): TGTGCCAGCAGTTTATCTCCCGCGCTAGCGGGAGTTTCCGGGGAGCTGTTTTTT. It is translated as CASSLSPALAGVSGELFF.

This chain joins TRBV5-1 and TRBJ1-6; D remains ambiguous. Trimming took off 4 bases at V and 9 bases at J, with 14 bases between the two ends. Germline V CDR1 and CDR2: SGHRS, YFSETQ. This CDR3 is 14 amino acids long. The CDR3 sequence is CASSTREVGSPLHF. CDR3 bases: TGCGCCAGCAGCACTAGGGAGGTGGGTTCACCCCTCCACTTT.

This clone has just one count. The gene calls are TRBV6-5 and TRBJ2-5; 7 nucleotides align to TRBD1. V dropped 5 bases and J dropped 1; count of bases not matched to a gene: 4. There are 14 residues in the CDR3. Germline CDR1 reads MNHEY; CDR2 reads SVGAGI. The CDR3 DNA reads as TGTGCCAGCAGTCGACAGGGCCCCCAAGAGACCCAGTACTTC. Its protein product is CASSRQGPQETQYF.

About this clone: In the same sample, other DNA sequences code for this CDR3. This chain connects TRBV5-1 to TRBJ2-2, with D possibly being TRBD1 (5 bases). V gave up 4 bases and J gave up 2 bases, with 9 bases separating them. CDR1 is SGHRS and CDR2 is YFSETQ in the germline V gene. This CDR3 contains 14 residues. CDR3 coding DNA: TGCGCCAGCAGCCTTAGGGGTAACACCGGGGAGCTGTTTTTT. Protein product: CASSLRGNTGELFF. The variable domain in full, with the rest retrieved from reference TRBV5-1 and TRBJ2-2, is KAGVTQTPRYLIKTRGQQVTLSCSPISGHRSVSWYQQTPGQGLQFLFEYFSETQRNKGNFPGRFSGRQFSNSRSEMNVSTLELGDSALYLCASSLRGNTGELFFGEGSRLTVL.

In DNA form, the CDR3 reads TGTGCCAGCAGTTCGACTAGAGTTGGGGTCAATGAGCAGTTCTTC. Protein product: CASSSTRVGVNEQFF. The chain is built from TRBV5-4 and TRBJ2-1; possible D gene TRBD2, 6 bases. This CDR3 is built from 15 residues. Germline V lookup: CDR1 SGHNT, CDR2 YYREEE (reference sequence). Trimming shortened V by 5 bases and J by 6 bases, and 18 bases separated the two germline ends.

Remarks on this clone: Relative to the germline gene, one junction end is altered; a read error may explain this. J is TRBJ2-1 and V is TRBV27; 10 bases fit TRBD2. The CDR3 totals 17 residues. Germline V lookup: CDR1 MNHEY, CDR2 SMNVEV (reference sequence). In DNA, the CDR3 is TGTGCCACCAGTGGGGTAGCGGGGGGCGACTCCTACAATGAGCAGTTCTTC. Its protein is CATSGVAGGDSYNEQFF.

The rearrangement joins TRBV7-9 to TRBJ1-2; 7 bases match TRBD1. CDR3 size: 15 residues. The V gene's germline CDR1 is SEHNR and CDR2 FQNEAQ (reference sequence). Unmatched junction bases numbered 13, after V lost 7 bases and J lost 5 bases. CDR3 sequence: CASTISGTAEYGYTF. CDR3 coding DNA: TGTGCCAGCACCATTTCCGGGACAGCCGAATATGGCTACACCTTC.

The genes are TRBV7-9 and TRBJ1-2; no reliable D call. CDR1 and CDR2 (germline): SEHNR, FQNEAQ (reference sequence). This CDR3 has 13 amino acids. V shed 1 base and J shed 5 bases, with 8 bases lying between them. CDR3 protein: CASSLETLYGYTF. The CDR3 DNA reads TGTGCCAGCAGCTTAGAGACACTTTATGGCTACACCTTC.

In DNA, the CDR3 is TGTGCCAGCAGTTACGGAGGATCACCCCTCCACTTT. It encodes CASSYGGSPLHF. The rearrangement links TRBV6-5 to TRBJ1-6, with no clear D. The ends were cut back, 2 bases at V and 10 bases at J, with 6 bases in the middle. Germline loops: CDR1 MNHEY, CDR2 SVGAGI. The length of the CDR3 is 12 residues.

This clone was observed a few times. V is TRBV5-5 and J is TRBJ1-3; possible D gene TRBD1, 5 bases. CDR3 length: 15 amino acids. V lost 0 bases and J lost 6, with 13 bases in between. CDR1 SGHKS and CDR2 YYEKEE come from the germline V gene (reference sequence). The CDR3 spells CASSLVLVGQNTIYF. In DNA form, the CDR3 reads TGTGCCAGCAGCTTGGTCCTTGTGGGGCAAAACACCATATATTTT.

CDR3 sequence reads: CASSFDTATNEKLFF. CDR3 nucleotide sequence: TGCGCCAGCAGCTTTGACACGGCAACTAATGAAAAACTGTTTTTT. The genes are TRBV5-1 and TRBJ1-4, with unresolved D. Trimming removed 2 bases from V and 0 bases from J, with 8 bases in between. There are 15 residues in the CDR3. CDR1 is SGHRS and CDR2 is YFSETQ in the germline V gene.

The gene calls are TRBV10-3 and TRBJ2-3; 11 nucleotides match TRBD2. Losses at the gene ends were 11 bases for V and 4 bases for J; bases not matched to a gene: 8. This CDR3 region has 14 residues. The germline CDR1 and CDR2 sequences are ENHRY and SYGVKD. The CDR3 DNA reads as TGTGCCGTGGGGGGGGGACTAGCGGCAGATACGCAGTATTTT. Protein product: CAVGGGLAADTQYF.